Following are 24 T cell receptor beta chains from one sample sequenced in a study of radiation and T cells in renal cell carcinoma. As to time point: blood 4 weeks post-SBRT, at nephrectomy. Treatment specified: 15 Gy SBRT to primary tumor, nephrectomy 4 weeks later. Method: immunoSEQ multiplex PCR; TCRdb's copy keeps in-frame clones and lacks some. The data contain approximately 150,000 clones, approximately 86% of them singletons. The material sequenced was blood, taken from a patient whose treatment included radiotherapy and nephrectomy. These receptors all stem from a woman in her forties or fifties with renal cell carcinoma.

Worth noting for this clone: A junction end diverges from the germline sequence, so it may reflect a read error. The chain carries TRBV5-1 and TRBJ2-2; no definite D call. CDR1 is SGHRS and CDR2 is YFSETQ in the germline V gene. The CDR3 covers 15 residues. The CDR3 DNA follows: TGTGCCAGCAGCTTGTTAGATCGGGACACCGGGGAGCTGTTTTTT. Its translation is CASSLLDRDTGELFF.

The chain joins TRBV6-1 to TRBJ1-1; 8 nucleotides line up with TRBD1. Losses at the gene ends were 5 bases for V and 8 bases for J; bases not matched to a gene: 13. Germline CDR1 is MNHNS and CDR2 is SASEGT. This CDR3 is 15 amino acids long. The CDR3 sequence is CASSRVDQGAREAFF. CDR3 nucleotide sequence: TGTGCCAGCAGTCGTGTCGATCAGGGGGCTAGGGAAGCTTTCTTT.

V is TRBV7-2 and J is TRBJ2-7; 8 nucleotides match TRBD1. Germline CDR1 is SGHTA and CDR2 is FQGNSA. Unmatched junction bases numbered 7, after V lost 5 bases and J lost 1 base. This CDR3 has 15 amino acids. The CDR3 DNA follows: TGTGCCAGCAGCCCTCGATGGACAGGGTCCTACGAGCAGTACTTC. Translated, it gives CASSPRWTGSYEQYF.

V usage is TRBV30 and J usage is TRBJ1-2, with D uncertain. CDR1 and CDR2 from the germline V gene are GTSNPN and SVGIG (reference sequence). V lost 2 bases and J 4 bases, leaving 14 bases between the germline ends. This CDR3 is built from 14 residues. The DNA for the CDR3 is TGTGCCTGGAGTCACAGTCCATATCCCTATGGCTACACCTTC. It specifies CAWSHSPYPYGYTF. The full variable domain, with the rest looked up from reference TRBV30 and TRBJ1-2, is SQTIHQWPATLVQPVGSPLSLECTVEGTSNPNLYWYRQAAGRGLQLLFYSVGIGQISSEVPQNLSASRPQDRQFILSSKKLLLSDSGFYLCAWSHSPYPYGYTFGSGTRLTVV.

This chain uses TRBV7-2 with TRBJ2-1; 8 nucleotides line up with TRBD2. The V segment lost 5 bases and the J segment 4 bases; nucleotides outside the gene matches: 10. Germline lookup yields CDR1 SGHTA and CDR2 FQGNSA. The CDR3 loop spans 16 amino acids. The CDR3 DNA sequence: TGTGCCAGCAGCCCAACTAGCGGCGGGGAGTACAATGAGCAGTTCTTC. Residues: CASSPTSGGEYNEQFF.

The chain employs TRBV4-3 and TRBJ1-1, with D maybe TRBD1 (5 bases). The CDR3 is made up of 14 amino acids. V was shortened by 2 bases and J by 6 bases, with 13 bases between the two germline ends. CDR1 is LGHNA and CDR2 is YSLEER in the germline V gene. CDR3 amino acids: CASSQLQGGAEAFF. The CDR3 DNA reads TGCGCCAGCAGCCAACTCCAGGGCGGCGCTGAAGCTTTCTTT.

The CDR3: CASSLLRINTEAFF. CDR3 DNA sequence: TGCGCCAGCAGCTTGTTGCGAATAAACACTGAAGCTTTCTTT. The chain recombines TRBV5-1 with TRBJ1-1, with D unclear. Trimming took off 1 base at V and 2 bases at J, with 9 bases between the two ends. CDR1 and CDR2 (germline): SGHRS, YFSETQ. The CDR3 has 14 amino acids. Full variable domain (remainder filled in from reference TRBV5-1 and TRBJ1-1): KAGVTQTPRYLIKTRGQQVTLSCSPISGHRSVSWYQQTPGQGLQFLFEYFSETQRNKGNFPGRFSGRQFSNSRSEMNVSTLELGDSALYLCASSLLRINTEAFFGQGTRLTVV.

The chain is built from TRBV10-1 and TRBJ2-6; D possibly corresponds to TRBD2 (5 bases). Trimming stripped 7 bases from V and 11 bases from J, with 9 bases between. The germline CDR1 and CDR2 sequences are WNHNN and SYGVQD (reference sequence). The CDR3 totals 11 residues. The CDR3 here is CASIPRDVLTF. CDR3 nucleotide sequence: TGCGCCAGCATACCGCGGGACGTCCTGACTTTC.

V is TRBV6-5 and J is TRBJ2-1; D not resolved. The V gene's germline CDR1 is MNHEY and CDR2 SVGAGI. V was trimmed by 0 bases and J by 6 bases, leaving 9 bases between them. This CDR3 is built from 14 residues. CDR3 sequence: CASSYSVSINEQFF. For the CDR3, the DNA is TGTGCCAGCAGTTACTCGGTTTCGATCAATGAGCAGTTCTTC.

The V and J genes are TRBV27 and TRBJ2-5; D possibly corresponds to TRBD2 (6 bases). Germline V gives CDR1 MNHEY, CDR2 SMNVEV (reference sequence). The CDR3 extends over 14 amino acids. The V gene lost 3 bases and the J gene lost 4 bases, with 12 bases spanning the gap. CDR3 protein: CASSLNGRPETQYF. In DNA form, the CDR3 reads TGTGCCAGCAGTTTGAACGGGAGACCAGAGACCCAGTACTTC.

This clone showed up just a few times. This chain joins TRBV10-3 and TRBJ2-3, with D perhaps matching TRBD1 (7 bases). In germline, CDR1 is ENHRY, CDR2 SYGVKD. The CDR3 contains 13 residues. The ends were cut back, 10 bases at V and 4 bases at J, with 15 bases in the middle. The CDR3 sequence is CATGGGGADTQYF. The CDR3 DNA is TGTGCCACCGGAGGAGGGGGCGCAGATACGCAGTATTTT.

V and J are TRBV6-6 and TRBJ1-6; D might be TRBD1 (6 bases). The length of the CDR3 is 15 residues. Deletions cut 4 bases from V and 3 bases from J, with 10 bases between. The germline V gene encodes CDR1 MNHNY and CDR2 SVGAGI (reference sequence). CDR3 DNA: TGTGCCAGCAGTTCGGACAGAAACTATAATTCACCCCTCCACTTT. Translated: CASSSDRNYNSPLHF.

This chain joins TRBV5-6 and TRBJ2-5; D not certain. The V gene's germline CDR1 is SGHDT and CDR2 YYEEEE. This CDR3 has 17 residues. The germline V and J ends were trimmed by 1 base and 7 bases, with 23 bases remaining between them. Written as DNA, the CDR3 is TGTGCCAGCAGCTTGCGTTCTTGGGGATCTTCCCCGGGGACCCAGTACTTC. Translating gives CASSLRSWGSSPGTQYF.

V gene TRBV5-1 combines with J gene TRBJ2-2, with 9 bases fitting TRBD1. This CDR3 comprises 15 residues. Germline assignment: CDR1 SGHRS and CDR2 YFSETQ. V gave up 4 bases and J gave up 4 bases; unmatched junction bases: 5. The CDR3 here is CASSGKTGGTGELFF. In nucleotides, the CDR3 is TGCGCCAGCAGCGGGAAGACAGGGGGCACCGGGGAGCTGTTTTTT.

The chain combines TRBV11-3 with TRBJ2-7; tentatively, D is TRBD1 (5 bases). The germline V gene encodes CDR1 SGHNT and CDR2 YENEEA. The CDR3 spans 14 residues. Trimming stripped 3 bases from V and 6 bases from J, with 15 bases between. DNA of the CDR3: TGTGCCAGCAGCTTCGGAGCAGGGTCGATCGAGCAGTACTTC. As protein: CASSFGAGSIEQYF.

This clone has a handful of counts. The chain is built from TRBV5-1 and TRBJ1-5, with D possibly matching TRBD1 (6 bases). This CDR3 spans 15 amino acids. The V end lost 4 bases, the J end lost 4 bases, and 15 bases lay between the germline ends. CDR1 and CDR2 from the germline V gene are SGHRS and YFSETQ. The CDR3 DNA follows: TGCGCCAGCAGCGAGGCGACAGGTACTAATCAGCCCCAGCATTTT. Protein sequence: CASSEATGTNQPQHF.

This chain links TRBV19 with TRBJ1-5; TRBD1 might be the D (6 bases). Per germline, CDR1 LNHDA and CDR2 SQIVND (reference sequence). This CDR3 has 15 residues. With 6 bases removed from V and 1 base from J, the gap between germline ends came to 13 bases. The CDR3 sequence is CASSNLQGSNQPQHF. CDR3 bases: TGTGCCAGTAGCAATTTACAGGGAAGCAATCAGCCCCAGCATTTT.

The J gene is TRBJ1-1, the V gene TRBV6-5; possibly TRBD1 for D (5 bases). The germline CDR1 and CDR2 sequences are MNHEY and SVGAGI. The CDR3 spans 13 residues. Trimming removed 8 bases at V and 0 bases at J, with 10 bases between. The CDR3: CASLRVMNTEAFF. The CDR3 DNA sequence: TGTGCCAGCCTCAGGGTCATGAACACTGAAGCTTTCTTT.

CDR3 DNA sequence: TGTGCCAGCAGCCAACATGAGCGGCAGTACTTC. It specifies CASSQHERQYF. This chain uses TRBV6-5 with TRBJ2-7; unclear D gene. CDR3 length: 11 amino acids. With 6 bases removed from V and 9 bases from J, the gap between germline ends came to 12 bases. Germline CDR1 and CDR2: MNHEY and SVGAGI.

The chain links TRBV30 to TRBJ1-5; D is perhaps TRBD1 (5 bases). Trimming cost V 2 bases and J 1 base, with 9 bases left between them. CDR3 length: 14 amino acids. CDR1 and CDR2 (germline): GTSNPN, SVGIG (reference sequence). As DNA, the CDR3 is TGTGCCTGGAGTTCAGGGTACAGCAATCAGCCCCAGCATTTT. It encodes CAWSSGYSNQPQHF.

The rearrangement links TRBV2 to TRBJ2-3; no clear D gene. The length of the CDR3 is 11 residues. Germline values: CDR1 SNHLY, CDR2 FYNNEI. Trimming pared 6 bases from V and 8 bases from J, leaving 9 bases between. The CDR3 sequence is CASRQDLTQYF. As DNA, the CDR3 is TGTGCCAGCAGGCAGGACCTTACGCAGTATTTT.

This clone was detected only once. V is TRBV11-2 and J is TRBJ2-7, with 8 bases fitting TRBD2. The trim removed 2 bases at V and 3 bases at J, leaving 3 bases unmatched. The germline V gene has CDR1 SGHAT and CDR2 FQNNGV. The CDR3 sequence is 14 residues long. The DNA for the CDR3 is TGTGCCAGCAGCTTACTACTAGCGGACTACGAGCAGTACTTC. This sequence encodes CASSLLLADYEQYF.

The chain employs TRBV5-6 and TRBJ2-7; D uncertain. Germline CDR1 SGHDT, CDR2 YYEEEE. The CDR3 has 16 amino acids. The germline V and J ends were trimmed by 0 bases and 1 base, with 14 bases remaining between them. For the CDR3, the DNA is TGTGCCAGCAGCTTGGCCGGGTTAGCATCGTCCTACGAGCAGTACTTC. It translates to CASSLAGLASSYEQYF.

The chain links TRBV4-3 to TRBJ2-5; 8 nucleotides match TRBD1. The CDR3 is made up of 14 amino acids. Germline CDR1 and CDR2: LGHNA and YSLEER. Trimming took 4 bases from V and 5 from J; bases not matched to a gene: 6. CDR3 DNA sequence: TGCGCCAGCAGCCCCAGGGGGCTTGATGAGACCCAGTACTTC. Protein: CASSPRGLDETQYF.